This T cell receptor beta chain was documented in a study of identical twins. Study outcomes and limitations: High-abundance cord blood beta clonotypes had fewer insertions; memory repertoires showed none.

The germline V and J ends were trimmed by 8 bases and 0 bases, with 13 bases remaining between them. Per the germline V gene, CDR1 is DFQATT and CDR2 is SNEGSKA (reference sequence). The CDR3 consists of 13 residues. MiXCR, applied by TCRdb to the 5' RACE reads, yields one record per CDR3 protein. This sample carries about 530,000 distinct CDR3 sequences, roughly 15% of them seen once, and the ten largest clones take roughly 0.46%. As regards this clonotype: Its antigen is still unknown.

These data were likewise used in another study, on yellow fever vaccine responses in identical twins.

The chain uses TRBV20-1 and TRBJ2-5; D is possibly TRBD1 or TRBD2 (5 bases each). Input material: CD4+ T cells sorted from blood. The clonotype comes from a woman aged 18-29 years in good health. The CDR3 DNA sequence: TGCAGTTCCCCTGGGGGAAACCAAGAGACCCAGTACTTC. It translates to CSSPGGNQETQYF.